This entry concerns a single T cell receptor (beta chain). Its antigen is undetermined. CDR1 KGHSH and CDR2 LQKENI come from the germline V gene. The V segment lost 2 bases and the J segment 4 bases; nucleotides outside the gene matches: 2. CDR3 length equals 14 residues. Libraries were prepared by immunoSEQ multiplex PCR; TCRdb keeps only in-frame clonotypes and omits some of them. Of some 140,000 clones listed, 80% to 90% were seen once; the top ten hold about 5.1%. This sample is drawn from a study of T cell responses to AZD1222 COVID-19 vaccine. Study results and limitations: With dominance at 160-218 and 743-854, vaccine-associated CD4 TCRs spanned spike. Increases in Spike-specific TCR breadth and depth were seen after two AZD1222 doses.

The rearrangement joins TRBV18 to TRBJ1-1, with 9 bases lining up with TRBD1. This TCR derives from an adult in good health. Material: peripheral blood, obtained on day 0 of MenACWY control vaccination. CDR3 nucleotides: TGTGCCAGCTCACCAAGGACAGGGGTCACTGAAGCTTTCTTT. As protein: CASSPRTGVTEAFF.